This T cell receptor (beta chain) derives from a study of a mutant IDH1 vaccine in newly diagnosed glioma. The germline gives CDR1 SEHNR, CDR2 FQNEAQ (reference sequence). The CDR3 covers 14 residues. V lost 5 bases and J 9 bases, leaving 19 bases between the germline ends. Using immunoSEQ multiplex PCR, the repertoire was profiled, and TCRdb retains in-frame clones only, with some absent. The repertoire holds 98,000 or so clones, about 90% seen once, with around 0.6% in the top ten. As to time point: baseline, week 1 (first vaccination visit). Treatment given: pre-vaccination baseline after standard-of-care therapy.

Source: PBMCs, taken from a glioma patient treated with radiotherapy, temozolomide or both. The receptor's source is a woman aged 45-65 years with glioma. The chain is built from TRBV7-9 and TRBJ2-5; D unresolved. CDR3 DNA sequence: TGTGCCAGCAGCCCCCCAAGGGTCCCTAGGGCCCAGTACTTC. Its protein is CASSPPRVPRAQYF.